These 27 T cell receptor beta chains were all obtained from the same sample, sequenced in a study of blood T cell repertoires in COVID-19. Generated by immunoSEQ multiplex PCR, the TCRdb table keeps only in-frame clones and is missing some. The sample has 120,000 or so clones; over 75% are singletons. The sample consisted of peripheral blood. The source of these receptors is a man older than 75 with active or convalescent COVID-19.

This clone turned up a few times. The chain is built from TRBV2 and TRBJ2-7, with a possible D match to TRBD1 (5 bases). Germline lookup yields CDR1 SNHLY and CDR2 FYNNEI. The CDR3 has 11 residues. The germline V and J ends were trimmed by 6 bases and 9 bases, with 12 bases remaining between them. The CDR3 here is CASRRGQVQYF. CDR3 DNA sequence: TGTGCCAGCAGAAGGGGTCAGGTGCAGTACTTC.

The chain is built from TRBV19 and TRBJ2-5, with TRBD2 matching over 7 bases. The V and J ends lost 9 bases and 4 bases, in that order; junction bases with no gene match: 11. CDR1 LNHDA and CDR2 SQIVND come from the germline V gene (reference sequence). CDR3 length: 14 residues. CDR3 in DNA: TGTGCCAGCTCTTCAAAGGGAGGGAGAGAGACCCAGTACTTC. It yields the protein CASSSKGGRETQYF. Using reference TRBV19 and TRBJ2-5 for the parts outside the CDR3, the full variable domain is DGGITQSPKYLFRKEGQNVTLSCEQNLNHDAMYWYRQDPGQGLRLIYYSQIVNDFQKGDIAEGYSVSREKKESFPLTVTSAQKNPTAFYLCASSSKGGRETQYFGPGTRLLVL.

The genes are TRBV6-6 and TRBJ1-5; TRBD1 might be the D (5 bases). Between the trimmed V and J ends, which lost 5 bases and 3 bases, there was a span of 11 bases. The CDR3 runs to 14 residues. CDR1 is MNHNY, CDR2 SVGAGI, per germline (reference sequence). CDR3 loop: CASSTGHPNQPQHF. The CDR3 region has the DNA TGTGCCAGCAGTACCGGACACCCCAATCAGCCCCAGCATTTT.

This clone was recorded once. Here the CDR3 DNA reads TGTGCCAGCAGCTCCCTAGGGGGGCCCCAGCATTTT. This translates into CASSSLGGPQHF. The J gene is TRBJ1-5, the V gene TRBV5-6, with D perhaps TRBD1 (6 bases). V was clipped by 3 bases and J by 9 bases, with 10 bases between them. The CDR3 length is 12 residues. The germline V gene encodes CDR1 SGHDT and CDR2 YYEEEE.

The chain combines TRBV2 with TRBJ1-2; D gene uncertain. Trimming took off 4 bases at V and 4 bases at J, with 7 bases between the two ends. The CDR3 contains 12 residues. Germline V gene data show CDR1 as SNHLY and CDR2 as FYNNEI. The CDR3, as DNA: TGTGCCAGCAGTGCATCGGGCTATGGCTACACCTTC. This sequence encodes CASSASGYGYTF.

V is TRBV28 and J is TRBJ2-2; TRBD2 aligns across 11 bases. This CDR3 comprises 15 residues. The V gene's germline CDR1 is MDHEN and CDR2 SYDVKM. The V and J ends lost 8 bases and 4 bases, in that order; junction bases with no gene match: 6. Here the CDR3 DNA reads TGTGCCAGCGTAGCGGGGGGGCCCGGCACCGGGGAGCTGTTTTTT. This sequence encodes CASVAGGPGTGELFF.

The rearrangement uses TRBV18 and TRBJ1-4; TRBD1 matches at 11 bases. The germline CDR1 and CDR2 sequences are KGHSH and LQKENI. V was pared by 1 base and J by 7 bases, with 8 bases of the junction left unmatched. The CDR3 has 17 residues. CDR3 DNA: TGTGCCAGCTCACCACAAACTCCGGGACAGGGGGGTGAAAAACTGTTTTTT. Its translation is CASSPQTPGQGGEKLFF.

This rearrangement joins TRBV11-2 to TRBJ2-4; TRBD1 matches at 8 bases. V gave up 1 base and J gave up 8 bases; unmatched junction bases: 10. Germline V gives CDR1 SGHAT, CDR2 FQNNGV. CDR3 length equals 16 residues. Here the CDR3 reads CASSLAQTGGVDIQYF. CDR3 DNA: TGTGCCAGCAGCTTAGCCCAAACAGGGGGAGTAGACATTCAGTACTTC.

This sequence joins TRBV24-1 and TRBJ1-5, with 8 bases aligning to TRBD1. V trimming: 4 bases; J trimming: 7 bases; junction bases outside the gene matches: 5. CDR1 and CDR2 from the germline V gene are KGHDR and SFDVKD. This CDR3 has 14 residues. CDR3 in amino acids: CATSERTGNQPQHF. The DNA of the CDR3 is TGTGCCACCAGTGAGCGGACAGGGAACCAGCCCCAGCATTTT.

The chain couples TRBV5-1 to TRBJ1-1; D is perhaps TRBD1 (6 bases). V lost 0 bases to trimming and J lost 1 base, with 13 bases between them. This CDR3 is built from 16 residues. CDR1 is SGHRS, CDR2 YFSETQ, per germline. This CDR3 is CASSLVSGQTNTEAFF. CDR3 sequence (DNA): TGCGCCAGCAGCTTGGTGTCGGGACAAACGAACACTGAAGCTTTCTTT.

V usage is TRBV19 and J usage is TRBJ1-1; possibly TRBD1 for D (5 bases). CDR1 and CDR2 from the germline V gene are LNHDA and SQIVND (reference sequence). The ends were cut back, 1 base at V and 7 bases at J, with 10 bases in the middle. The CDR3 loop spans 13 amino acids. CDR3 region: CASSIVGVGEAFF. As DNA, the CDR3 is TGTGCCAGTAGTATAGTAGGGGTGGGTGAAGCTTTCTTT.

This clone was detected a few times. The V gene is TRBV19, the J gene TRBJ1-1; D is unclear. The CDR3 sequence is 13 residues long. The germline CDR1 and CDR2 sequences are LNHDA and SQIVND (reference sequence). The ends were cut back, 3 bases at V and 1 base at J, with 6 bases in the middle. The CDR3 DNA reads as TGTGCCAGTAGTATGAGGAGGAACACTGAAGCTTTCTTT. It translates to CASSMRRNTEAFF.

The V gene is TRBV28, the J gene TRBJ2-1; 9 bases fit TRBD2. V was pared by 5 bases and J by 7 bases, with 9 bases of the junction left unmatched. Looked up from germline, CDR1 is MDHEN and CDR2 is SYDVKM. The CDR3 totals 15 residues. In DNA, the CDR3 is TGTGCCAGCAGTAAAGCGGGGGGTGCCCGGAATGAGCAGTTCTTC. Translation gives CASSKAGGARNEQFF.

V gene TRBV19 combines with J gene TRBJ1-1, with D possibly being TRBD1 (6 bases). Germline V gene data show CDR1 as LNHDA and CDR2 as SQIVND (reference sequence). Trimming took off 3 bases at V and 1 base at J, with 12 bases between the two ends. The CDR3 length is 15 residues. This CDR3 reads CASSIDRNENTEAFF. The CDR3 DNA is TGTGCCAGTAGTATTGACAGGAATGAGAACACTGAAGCTTTCTTT.

The gene calls are TRBV4-3 and TRBJ2-1, with D unclear. Trimming pared 0 bases from V and 0 bases from J, leaving 6 bases between. CDR1 and CDR2 (germline): LGHNA, YSLEER. This CDR3 is 15 amino acids long. DNA of the CDR3: TGCGCCAGCAGCCAAGACCCGAGCTCCTACAATGAGCAGTTCTTC. It yields the protein CASSQDPSSYNEQFF.

The rearrangement joins TRBV3-1 (or the pseudogene TRBV3-2) to TRBJ1-5; D is possibly TRBD1 (5 bases). This CDR3 is built from 13 residues. Germline V gives CDR1 LGHDT, CDR2 YNNKEL (reference sequence). V was shortened by 4 bases and J by 5 bases, with 9 bases between the two germline ends. CDR3 nucleotides: TGTGCCAGCAGCCCCCAGGGCGATCAGCCCCAGCATTTT. Translated, it gives CASSPQGDQPQHF.

The gene calls are TRBV18 and TRBJ1-5; weak D call: TRBD1 (5 bases). Trimming pared 3 bases from V and 6 bases from J, leaving 15 bases between. The CDR3 sequence is 15 residues long. Germline CDR1 is KGHSH and CDR2 is LQKENI. CDR3 DNA sequence: TGTGCCAGCTCACCGCGGGGAGGGGAGGGTCAGCCCCAGCATTTT. It is translated as CASSPRGGEGQPQHF.

The chain is built from TRBV5-4 and TRBJ2-2; 8 nucleotides match TRBD1. CDR1 SGHNT and CDR2 YYREEE come from the germline V gene (reference sequence). This CDR3 contains 16 residues. V dropped 0 bases and J dropped 5; count of bases not matched to a gene: 6. The DNA for the CDR3 is TGTGCCAGCAGCTTGGCCCAGGGGGCGGGAACCGGGGAGCTGTTTTTT. As protein: CASSLAQGAGTGELFF.

This clone occurred once. The chain recombines TRBV9 with TRBJ2-1, with 10 nucleotides matching TRBD1. The junction had 3 bases not matched to a gene; V was cut back by 1 base and J by 5 bases. Germline lookup yields CDR1 SGDLS and CDR2 YYNGEE. The CDR3 totals 15 residues. The CDR3 DNA is TGTGCCAGCAGCGTATGGGACAGGGGACACAATGAGCAGTTCTTC. This codes for CASSVWDRGHNEQFF.

J is TRBJ2-2 and V is TRBV10-3, with 14 bases identical to TRBD2. V shed 6 bases and J 2 bases; nucleotides not matched to a gene: 8. The CDR3 length is 18 residues. Germline lookup yields CDR1 ENHRY and CDR2 SYGVKD. CDR3: CAISQGLAGGLNTGELFF. The CDR3 bases are TGTGCCATCAGCCAAGGACTAGCGGGGGGACTAAACACCGGGGAGCTGTTTTTT.

The V call is TRBV6-5, the J call TRBJ1-2, with a tentative D call TRBD1 (5 bases). V was trimmed by 6 bases and J by 1 base, leaving 15 bases between them. CDR3 length: 15 amino acids. Germline-derived CDR1 and CDR2 are MNHEY and SVGAGI. The CDR3 is CASSPWGPDNYGYTF. CDR3 DNA: TGTGCCAGCAGCCCCTGGGGCCCGGATAACTATGGCTACACCTTC.

The chain carries TRBV18 and TRBJ1-2, with 9 bases that match TRBD1. Germline CDR1 and CDR2: KGHSH and LQKENI. V shed 6 bases and J 6 bases; nucleotides not matched to a gene: 2. This CDR3 has 12 amino acids. CDR3: CASSRQGDGYTF. The CDR3 DNA reads as TGTGCCAGCTCCCGACAGGGGGATGGCTACACCTTC.

In DNA, the CDR3 is TGTGCCAGCAGTCTTAGGGGGCGGGAAGCTTTCTTT. Translation gives CASSLRGREAFF. This chain joins TRBV6-5 and TRBJ1-1; TRBD1 agrees at 7 bases. With V trimmed by 5 bases and J by 8 bases, 5 bases remained unmatched. The CDR3 runs to 12 residues. CDR1 is MNHEY, CDR2 SVGAGI, per germline.

The rearrangement joins TRBV28 to TRBJ2-7; 8 bases match TRBD2. Trimming removed 7 bases from V and 5 bases from J; junction bases left unmatched: 7. Germline V gene sequence: CDR1 MDHEN, CDR2 SYDVKM. The CDR3 length is 13 residues. CDR3 protein: CASKRGPGDEQYF. CDR3 bases: TGTGCCAGCAAGCGGGGGCCGGGCGACGAGCAGTACTTC.

The CDR3 reads CASSHRGGAGYTF. In DNA, the CDR3 is TGCGCCAGCAGCCATAGAGGGGGCGCAGGCTACACCTTC. The chain combines TRBV4-1 with TRBJ1-2; 7 bases are shared with TRBD1. V lost 3 bases to trimming and J lost 8 bases; unmatched junction nucleotides: 6. This CDR3 is 13 amino acids long. The germline gives CDR1 MGHRA, CDR2 YSYEKL.

This sequence joins TRBV28 and TRBJ1-3; no definite D call. The CDR3 covers 14 residues. The germline V gene has CDR1 MDHEN and CDR2 SYDVKM. Trimming took 6 bases from V and 0 from J, leaving 9 bases between them. CDR3 amino acids: CASRPTSSGNTIYF. The DNA for the CDR3 is TGTGCCAGCAGACCGACAAGCTCTGGAAACACCATATATTTT.

This clone turned up a few times. CDR3 region: CASSRGQMNTEAFF. DNA of the CDR3: TGTGCCAGCAGTAGGGGACAGATGAACACTGAAGCTTTCTTT. This chain uses TRBV6-6 with TRBJ1-1, with 7 bases lining up with TRBD1. The V and J ends lost 5 bases and 0 bases, in that order; junction bases with no gene match: 3. Germline V CDR1 and CDR2: MNHNY, SVGAGI (reference sequence). The CDR3 has 14 amino acids.